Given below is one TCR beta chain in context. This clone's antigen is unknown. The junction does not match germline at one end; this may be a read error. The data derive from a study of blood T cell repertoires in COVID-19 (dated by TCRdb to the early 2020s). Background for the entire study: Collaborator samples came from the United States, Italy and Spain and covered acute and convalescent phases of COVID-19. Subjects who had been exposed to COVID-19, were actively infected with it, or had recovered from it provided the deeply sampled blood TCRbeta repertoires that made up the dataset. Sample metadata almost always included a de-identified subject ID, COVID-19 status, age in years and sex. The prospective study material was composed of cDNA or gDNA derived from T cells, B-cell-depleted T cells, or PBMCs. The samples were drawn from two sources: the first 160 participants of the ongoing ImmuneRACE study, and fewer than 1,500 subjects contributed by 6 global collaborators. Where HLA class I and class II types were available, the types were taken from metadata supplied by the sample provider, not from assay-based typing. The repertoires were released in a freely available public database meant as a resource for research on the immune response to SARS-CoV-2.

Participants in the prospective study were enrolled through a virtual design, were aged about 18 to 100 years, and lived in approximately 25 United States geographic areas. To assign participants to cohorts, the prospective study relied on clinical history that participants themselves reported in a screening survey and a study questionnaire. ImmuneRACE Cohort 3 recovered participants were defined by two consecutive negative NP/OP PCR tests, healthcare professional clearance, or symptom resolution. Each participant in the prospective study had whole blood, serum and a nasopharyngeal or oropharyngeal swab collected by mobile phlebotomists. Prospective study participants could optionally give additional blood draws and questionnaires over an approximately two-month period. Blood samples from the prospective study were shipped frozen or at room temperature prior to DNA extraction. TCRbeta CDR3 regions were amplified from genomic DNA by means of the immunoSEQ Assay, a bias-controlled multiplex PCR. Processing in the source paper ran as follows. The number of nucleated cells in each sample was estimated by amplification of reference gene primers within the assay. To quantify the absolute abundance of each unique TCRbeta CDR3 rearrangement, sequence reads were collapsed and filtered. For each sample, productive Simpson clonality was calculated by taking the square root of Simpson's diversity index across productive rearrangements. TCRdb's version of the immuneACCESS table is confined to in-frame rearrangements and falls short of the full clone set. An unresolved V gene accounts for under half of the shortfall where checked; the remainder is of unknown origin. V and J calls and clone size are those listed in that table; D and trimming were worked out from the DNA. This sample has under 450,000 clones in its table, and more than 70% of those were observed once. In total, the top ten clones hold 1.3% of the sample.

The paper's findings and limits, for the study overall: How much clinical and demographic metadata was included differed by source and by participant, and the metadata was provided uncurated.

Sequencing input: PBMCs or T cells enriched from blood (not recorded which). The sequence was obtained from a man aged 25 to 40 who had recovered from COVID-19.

CDR3 reads: CASGPTGVKTEAFF. Read as DNA, the sequence is TGTGCCAGTGGTCCGACAGGAGTGAAGACTGAAGCTTTCTTT. The chain is assembled from TRBV19 and TRBJ1-1; TRBD1 is a weak D gene call, 6 bases matching. The germline V gene (reference sequence) sets CDR1 to LNHDA and CDR2 to SQIVND. The CDR3 measures 14 amino acids from cysteine to phenylalanine. Only the CDR3 DNA stays, 42 bases, in frame from base 1. The CDR3, completed at both ends by the reference TRBV19 and TRBJ1-1 genes, gives the full variable domain DGGITQSPKYLFRKEGQNVTLSCEQNLNHDAMYWYRQDPGQGLRLIYYSQIVNDFQKGDIAEGYSVSREKKESFPLTVTSAQKNPTAFYLCASGPTGVKTEAFFGQGTRLTVV.